One sample yielded the 25 T cell receptor beta chains listed below, sequenced in a study of response to subunit inactivated influenza vaccine. MiXCR, applied by TCRdb to the RT-PCR reads, yields one record per CDR3 protein. Seen here are roughly 760,000 distinct CDR3 sequences, about 20% observed once, and the top ten hold 10%. Sequenced here: PBMCs from blood, sampled more than 4 days after vaccination. Receptors were obtained from a man aged 45-60 years who received an inactivated influenza vaccine.

V gene TRBV7-9 combines with J gene TRBJ2-1, with 10 bases lining up with TRBD2. Germline loops: CDR1 SEHNR, CDR2 FQNEAQ (reference sequence). The length of the CDR3 is 14 residues. V lost 9 bases and J lost 8; bases outside the gene matches: 10. Here the CDR3 reads CASTQREGSDEQFF. CDR3 nucleotides: TGTGCCAGTACTCAGCGGGAGGGATCGGATGAGCAGTTCTTC.

The J gene is TRBJ2-7, the V gene TRBV29-1; tentative D call: TRBD2 (5 bases). The germline CDR1 and CDR2 sequences are SQVTM and ANQGSEA. Trimming took off 4 bases at V and 0 bases at J, with 10 bases between the two ends. The CDR3 length is 13 residues. CDR3 sequence (DNA): TGCAGCGTTGCTAGCCGATACTCCTACGAGCAGTACTTC. It codes for CSVASRYSYEQYF.

The chain links TRBV9 to TRBJ2-1; D is uncertain. The CDR3 runs 14 residues. The V gene lost 3 bases and the J gene lost 5 bases, with 12 bases spanning the gap. CDR1 is SGDLS, CDR2 YYNGEE, per germline. This CDR3 reads CASSASGPNNEQFF. DNA for the CDR3: TGTGCCAGCAGCGCTTCTGGACCGAACAATGAGCAGTTCTTC.

J is TRBJ1-1 and V is TRBV9, with 7 bases matching TRBD1. There are 13 residues in the CDR3. CDR1 is SGDLS and CDR2 is YYNGEE in the germline V gene. Trimming took 4 bases from V and 8 from J; bases not matched to a gene: 8. The CDR3 nucleotides read TGTGCCAGCAGCCCGGACAGGATCCACGAAGCTTTCTTT. This codes for CASSPDRIHEAFF.

This clonotype was counted a few times. The V and J genes are TRBV18 and TRBJ2-7; D gene unclear. Germline assignment: CDR1 KGHSH and CDR2 LQKENI. With 0 bases removed from V and 6 bases from J, the gap between germline ends came to 12 bases. This CDR3 has 14 residues. The CDR3 sequence: CASSPPAFSVEQYF. CDR3 bases: TGTGCCAGCTCACCACCGGCTTTTTCCGTCGAGCAGTACTTC.

CDR3 in amino acids: CASSLVGISDPYNSPLHF. The CDR3 DNA follows: TGCGCCAGCAGCTTGGTTGGGATCTCCGACCCCTATAATTCACCCCTCCACTTT. The chain employs TRBV5-1 and TRBJ1-6; D gene uncertain. In germline, CDR1 is SGHRS, CDR2 YFSETQ. V lost 0 bases, J lost 2 bases, and 15 bases lay in between. The CDR3 runs to 18 residues.

This clonotype has more than one count but fewer than ten. CDR3 region: CASSFPDRDNEQFF. CDR3 nucleotide sequence: TGTGCCAGCAGCTTTCCCGACAGGGACAATGAGCAGTTCTTC. The chain is built from TRBV5-4 and TRBJ2-1; 7 bases are a match to TRBD1. The germline gives CDR1 SGHNT, CDR2 YYREEE (reference sequence). With 2 bases clipped from V and 5 bases from J, the junction kept 4 bases outside the gene matches. CDR3 length equals 14 residues.

This chain links TRBV2 with TRBJ2-5; D perhaps matches TRBD1 (5 bases). Trimming left V 4 bases short and J 0 bases short, with 12 bases between. The germline V gene encodes CDR1 SNHLY and CDR2 FYNNEI. This CDR3 contains 15 residues. In nucleotides, the CDR3 is TGTGCCAGCAGTGCGGCAGGGCCGTACCAAGAGACCCAGTACTTC. Amino acids: CASSAAGPYQETQYF. The entire variable domain, with the rest obtained from reference TRBV2 and TRBJ2-5, is as follows: EPEVTQTPSHQVTQMGQEVILRCVPISNHLYFYWYRQILGQKVEFLVSFYNNEISEKSEIFDDQFSVERPDGSNFTLKIRSTKLEDSAMYFCASSAAGPYQETQYFGPGTRLLVL.

This clonotype was picked up a small number of times. The rearrangement links TRBV6-5 to TRBJ1-1, with 10 positions matching TRBD1. V shed 6 bases and J 7 bases; nucleotides not matched to a gene: 2. The CDR3 has 12 amino acids. Germline V gives CDR1 MNHEY, CDR2 SVGAGI. Written as DNA, the CDR3 is TGTGCCAGCAGACGGGACAGGGGTGAAGCTTTCTTT. This gives the protein CASRRDRGEAFF.

This clonotype was detected a few times. The chain employs TRBV6-2 or TRBV6-3 and TRBJ1-5; TRBD1 agrees at 7 bases. Germline V CDR1 and CDR2: MNHEY, SVGEGT. This CDR3 comprises 15 residues. J lost 6 bases, V lost 0 bases, and 5 bases had no gene match. CDR3 bases: TGTGCCAGCAGTTACTCGACAGGGATCGGTCAGCCCCAGCATTTT. It specifies CASSYSTGIGQPQHF.

This clonotype occurred many times. The CDR3 nucleotides read TGTGCCAGCAGCTCATACACCGGGGAGCTGTTTTTT. It is translated as CASSSYTGELFF. The J gene is TRBJ2-2, the V gene TRBV7-2, with D unclear. Between the trimmed V and J ends, which lost 4 bases and 3 bases, there was a span of 3 bases. Germline-derived CDR1 and CDR2 are SGHTA and FQGNSA. This CDR3 comprises 12 residues.

This clonotype was counted between two and nine times. This chain connects TRBV2 to TRBJ2-7; D unclear. The CDR3 is 14 residues long. Deletions cut 2 bases from V and 4 bases from J, with 12 bases between. The V gene's germline CDR1 is SNHLY and CDR2 FYNNEI. CDR3 loop: CASSESPRLYEQYF. The CDR3 DNA follows: TGTGCCAGCAGTGAAAGTCCCCGGTTGTACGAGCAGTACTTC.

V usage is TRBV6-1 and J usage is TRBJ1-1, with D perhaps TRBD1 (5 bases). Between the trimmed V and J ends, which lost 11 bases and 3 bases, there was a span of 19 bases. The CDR3 runs to 14 residues. Germline CDR1 is MNHNS and CDR2 is SASEGT. The CDR3 DNA reads TGTGCCTCTAAAGAAGGGGATTGGGACACTGAAGCTTTCTTT. Residues: CASKEGDWDTEAFF.

The chain links TRBV6-1 to TRBJ2-5; D may be TRBD1 or TRBD2 (5 bases each). V was clipped by 6 bases and J by 3 bases, with 17 bases between them. The CDR3 is 15 amino acids. CDR1 is MNHNS, CDR2 SASEGT, per germline. The CDR3 DNA reads as TGTGCCAGCAGGAGGGACCTCTTTGGAGAAGAGACCCAGTACTTC. Translating gives CASRRDLFGEETQYF.

This clonotype came up many times. Germline is not matched at one junction end, which may reflect a read error. The V gene is TRBV29-1, the J gene TRBJ2-3; D is unresolved. CDR3 length: 10 amino acids. The germline gives CDR1 SQVTM, CDR2 ANQGSEA. Here the CDR3 reads CSVEGDTQYF. CDR3 nucleotide sequence: TGCAGCGTCGAAGGTGATACGCAGTATTTT.

This rearrangement joins TRBV5-6 to TRBJ2-1; unclear D gene. V was cut by 0 bases and J by 9 bases, with 10 bases left in between. This CDR3 spans 13 amino acids. CDR1 is SGHDT, CDR2 YYEEEE, per germline. The CDR3 sequence: CASSLGFLGEQFF. The CDR3 DNA reads TGTGCCAGCAGCTTGGGCTTTCTTGGTGAGCAGTTCTTC.

The CDR3 nucleotides read TGTGCCAGCAGTGGACTGGGGAGGACGAAGACCCAGTACTTC. Its translation is CASSGLGRTKTQYF. The chain combines TRBV2 with TRBJ2-5; D possibly corresponds to TRBD2 (6 bases). Germline V lookup: CDR1 SNHLY, CDR2 FYNNEI. V lost 4 bases, J lost 6 bases, and 15 bases lay in between. There are 14 residues in the CDR3.

The chain links TRBV7-9 to TRBJ2-7; TRBD2 is a possible D gene (5 bases). V shed 4 bases and J shed 0 bases, with 10 bases lying between them. The CDR3 totals 14 residues. CDR1 is SEHNR and CDR2 is FQNEAQ in the germline V gene (reference sequence). CDR3 region: CASSSGRASYEQYF. The CDR3 coding sequence is TGTGCCAGCAGCTCGGGGAGAGCCTCCTACGAGCAGTACTTC.

V is TRBV19 and J is TRBJ2-5; D possibly corresponds to TRBD2 (5 bases). CDR3 length: 13 amino acids. Per germline, CDR1 LNHDA and CDR2 SQIVND (reference sequence). Trimming left V 6 bases short and J 4 bases short, with 12 bases between. The chain's CDR3 is CASRSGNGETQYF. The CDR3 DNA follows: TGTGCCAGTAGATCCGGGAATGGAGAGACCCAGTACTTC. Full variable domain (remainder filled in from reference TRBV19 and TRBJ2-5): DGGITQSPKYLFRKEGQNVTLSCEQNLNHDAMYWYRQDPGQGLRLIYYSQIVNDFQKGDIAEGYSVSREKKESFPLTVTSAQKNPTAFYLCASRSGNGETQYFGPGTRLLVL.

In its sample, this clonotype was seen once. This rearrangement joins TRBV7-8 to TRBJ2-7; 7 bases line up with TRBD2. V lost 5 bases and J lost 1; bases outside the gene matches: 5. The CDR3 loop spans 14 amino acids. Germline V gene sequence: CDR1 SGHVS, CDR2 FQNEAQ. CDR3 residues: CASSTQGGSYEQYF. CDR3 nucleotide sequence: TGTGCCAGCAGCACCCAGGGAGGGTCCTACGAGCAGTACTTC.

CDR3 sequence reads: CASSPAADRGAFF. The CDR3 region has the DNA TGTGCCAGCAGCCCCGCCGCGGACAGGGGAGCCTTCTTT. The V call is TRBV6-6, the J call TRBJ1-1, with TRBD1 identical over 9 bases. V shed 6 bases and J 14 bases; nucleotides not matched to a gene: 13. Germline V gene data show CDR1 as MNHNY and CDR2 as SVGAGI (reference sequence). The CDR3 runs to 13 residues.

This clonotype has only a few counts. The chain recombines TRBV5-1 with TRBJ1-5; 7 bases fit TRBD1. The length of the CDR3 is 15 residues. With V trimmed by 4 bases and J by 5 bases, 9 bases remained unmatched. From germline, CDR1 is SGHRS and CDR2 YFSETQ. CDR3 sequence: CASSAGTARDQPQHF. The CDR3 DNA follows: TGCGCCAGCAGCGCCGGGACAGCCAGGGATCAGCCCCAGCATTTT.

The rearrangement uses TRBV12-3 or TRBV12-4 and TRBJ2-3; 9 bases agree with TRBD1. The CDR3 totals 15 residues. J gave up 5 bases and V 1 base, and 4 bases lay outside the gene matches. In DNA, the CDR3 is TGTGCCAGCAGTTTAGTGACAGGGGGTCGAGATACGCAGTATTTT. The encoded protein is CASSLVTGGRDTQYF.

This clonotype was picked up many times. The V gene is TRBV15, the J gene TRBJ2-3, with no clear D. The V gene's germline CDR1 is LNHNV and CDR2 YYDKDF (reference sequence). The V and J ends lost 1 base and 3 bases respectively, with 8 bases between them. This CDR3 has 14 residues. The CDR3 reads CATSRGPWTDTQYF. The CDR3 nucleotides are TGTGCCACCAGCAGAGGGCCCTGGACAGATACGCAGTATTTT.

This clonotype was recorded a few times. The chain has TRBV6-2 or TRBV6-3 and TRBJ2-5, with TRBD2 matching over 11 bases. There are 16 residues in the CDR3. Per the germline V gene, CDR1 is MNHEY and CDR2 is SVGEGT. Germline trimming cut 5 bases from V and 10 bases from J; bases unmatched to any gene: 15. The CDR3 here is CASSPRTSGSHGGQYF. The CDR3 DNA reads as TGTGCCAGCAGTCCAAGGACTAGCGGGTCCCACGGTGGCCAGTACTTC.